Below, 4 T cell receptor beta chains from the same sample are listed, as sequenced in a study of shared clonotypes between healthy human individuals. Libraries were prepared by immunoSEQ multiplex PCR; TCRdb keeps only in-frame clonotypes and omits some of them. The profile shows 450,000 to 500,000 clones, 60% to 80% of them singletons. Sample: PBMCs. These receptors came from a woman in her thirties or forties in good health. Some clones in this sample may be carry-over from other donors' samples.

This clone was detected a few times. V usage is TRBV7-9 and J usage is TRBJ2-5; the match to TRBD2 covers 13 bases. V lost 5 bases and J lost 6; bases outside the gene matches: 6. The CDR3 loop spans 15 amino acids. Germline V CDR1 and CDR2: SEHNR, FQNEAQ (reference sequence). The CDR3 reads CASSLGLAGPKTQYF. DNA of the CDR3: TGTGCCAGCAGCCTGGGACTAGCGGGACCTAAGACCCAGTACTTC.

V and J are TRBV5-1 and TRBJ1-1; 7 bases are shared with TRBD1. The CDR3 is 12 amino acids. The junction had 5 bases not matched to a gene; V was cut back by 3 bases and J by 9 bases. CDR1 is SGHRS and CDR2 is YFSETQ in the germline V gene. CDR3 in DNA: TGCGCCAGCAGCTGGGGGACAGATAAAGCTTTCTTT. Encoded protein: CASSWGTDKAFF.

In its sample, this clone was seen once. V usage is TRBV7-9 and J usage is TRBJ2-3, with 10 bases fitting TRBD2. The CDR3 extends over 15 amino acids. Germline V gene sequence: CDR1 SEHNR, CDR2 FQNEAQ (reference sequence). Germline trimming cut 5 bases from V and 10 bases from J; bases unmatched to any gene: 12. The CDR3 DNA follows: TGTGCCAGCAGCCAAGAAGGTCTAGCGGGAGTCCCGCAGTATTTT. This gives the protein CASSQEGLAGVPQYF.

This chain joins TRBV21-1 and TRBJ2-2; TRBD2, as called in the table, went unchecked against the DNA. TRBV21-1 is classified as a pseudogene. The CDR3 spans 13 residues. CDR3 residues: CASPPLNTGELFF. The CDR3 nucleotides read TGTGCCTCACCACCACTAAACACCGGGGAGCTGTTTTTT.